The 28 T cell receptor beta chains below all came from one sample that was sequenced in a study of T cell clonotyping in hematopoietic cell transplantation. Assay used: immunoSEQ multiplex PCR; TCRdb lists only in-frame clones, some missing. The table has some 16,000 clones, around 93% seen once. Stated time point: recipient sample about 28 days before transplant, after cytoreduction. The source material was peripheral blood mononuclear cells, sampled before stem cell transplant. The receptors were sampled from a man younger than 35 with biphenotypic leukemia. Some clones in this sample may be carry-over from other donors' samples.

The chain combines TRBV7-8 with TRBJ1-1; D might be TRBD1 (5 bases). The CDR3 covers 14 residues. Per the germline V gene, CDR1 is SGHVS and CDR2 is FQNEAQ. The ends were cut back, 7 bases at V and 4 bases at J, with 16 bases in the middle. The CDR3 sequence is CASIQALWGTEAFF. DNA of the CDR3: TGTGCCAGCATACAGGCACTATGGGGCACTGAAGCTTTCTTT.

The CDR3 DNA sequence: TGCGCCAGCTTCCCAGGCTCTGGGGCCAACGTCCTGACTTTC. It encodes CASFPGSGANVLTF. The chain is built from TRBV5-1 and TRBJ2-6, with D unresolved. This CDR3 has 14 residues. CDR1 is SGHRS and CDR2 is YFSETQ in the germline V gene. V gave up 7 bases and J gave up 0 bases, with 8 bases separating them.

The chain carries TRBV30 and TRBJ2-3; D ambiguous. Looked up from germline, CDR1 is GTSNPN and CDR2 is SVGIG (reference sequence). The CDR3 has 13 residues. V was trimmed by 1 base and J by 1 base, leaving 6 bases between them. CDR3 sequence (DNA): TGTGCCTGGAGTGAGGCGGGCACAGATACGCAGTATTTT. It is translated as CAWSEAGTDTQYF. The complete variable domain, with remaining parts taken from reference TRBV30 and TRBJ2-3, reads SQTIHQWPATLVQPVGSPLSLECTVEGTSNPNLYWYRQAAGRGLQLLFYSVGIGQISSEVPQNLSASRPQDRQFILSSKKLLLSDSGFYLCAWSEAGTDTQYFGPGTRLTVL.

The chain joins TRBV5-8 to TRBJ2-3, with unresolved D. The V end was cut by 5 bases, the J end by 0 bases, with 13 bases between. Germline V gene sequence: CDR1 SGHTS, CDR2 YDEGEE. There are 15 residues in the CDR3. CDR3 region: CASRGGYLSTDTQYF. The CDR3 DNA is TGTGCCAGCAGAGGTGGCTACCTAAGCACAGATACGCAGTATTTT.

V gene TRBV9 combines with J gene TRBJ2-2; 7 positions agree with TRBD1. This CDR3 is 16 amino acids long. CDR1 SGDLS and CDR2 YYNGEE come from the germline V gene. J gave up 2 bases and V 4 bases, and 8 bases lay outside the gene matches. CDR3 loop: CASSPRTGFNTGELFF. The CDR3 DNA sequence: TGTGCCAGCAGCCCCCGGACAGGATTTAACACCGGGGAGCTGTTTTTT.

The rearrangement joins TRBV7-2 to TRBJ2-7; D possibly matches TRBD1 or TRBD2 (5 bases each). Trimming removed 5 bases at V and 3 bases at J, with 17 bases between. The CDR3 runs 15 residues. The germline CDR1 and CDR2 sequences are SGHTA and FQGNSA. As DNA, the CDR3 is TGTGCCAGCAGCCAAGGGACCGAGGTCAACTACGAGCAGTACTTC. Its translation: CASSQGTEVNYEQYF.

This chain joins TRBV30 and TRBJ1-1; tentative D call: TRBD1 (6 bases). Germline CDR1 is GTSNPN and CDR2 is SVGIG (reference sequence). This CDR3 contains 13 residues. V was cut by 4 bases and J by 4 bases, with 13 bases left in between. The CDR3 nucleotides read TGTGCCTGGACCCCGGACAGATCCACTGAAGCTTTCTTT. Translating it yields CAWTPDRSTEAFF. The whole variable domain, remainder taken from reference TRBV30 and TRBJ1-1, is SQTIHQWPATLVQPVGSPLSLECTVEGTSNPNLYWYRQAAGRGLQLLFYSVGIGQISSEVPQNLSASRPQDRQFILSSKKLLLSDSGFYLCAWTPDRSTEAFFGQGTRLTVV.

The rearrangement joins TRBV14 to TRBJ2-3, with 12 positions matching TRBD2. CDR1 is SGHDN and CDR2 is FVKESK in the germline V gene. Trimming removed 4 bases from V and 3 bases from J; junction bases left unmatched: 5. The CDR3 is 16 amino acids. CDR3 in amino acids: CASSPGLAGLTDTQYF. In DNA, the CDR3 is TGTGCCAGCAGCCCGGGACTAGCGGGTTTAACAGATACGCAGTATTTT.

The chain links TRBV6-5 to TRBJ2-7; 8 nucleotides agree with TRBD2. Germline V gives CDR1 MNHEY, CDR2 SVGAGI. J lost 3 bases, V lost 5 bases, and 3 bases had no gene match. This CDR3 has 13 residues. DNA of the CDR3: TGTGCCAGCAGTCCGCGGGGGGACTACGAGCAGTACTTC. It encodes CASSPRGDYEQYF.

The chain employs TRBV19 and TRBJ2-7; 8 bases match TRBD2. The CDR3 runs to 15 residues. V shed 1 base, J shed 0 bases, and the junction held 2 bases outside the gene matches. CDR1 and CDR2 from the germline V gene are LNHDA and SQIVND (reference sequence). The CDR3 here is CASSIVAGSSYEQYF. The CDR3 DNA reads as TGTGCCAGTAGTATAGTAGCGGGGAGCTCCTACGAGCAGTACTTC.

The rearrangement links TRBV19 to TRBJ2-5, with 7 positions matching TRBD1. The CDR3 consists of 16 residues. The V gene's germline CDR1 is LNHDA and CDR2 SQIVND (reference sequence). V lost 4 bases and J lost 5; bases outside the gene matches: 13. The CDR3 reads CASSRDRQGVGETQYF. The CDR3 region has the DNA TGTGCCAGTAGTAGGGACCGACAGGGTGTAGGGGAGACCCAGTACTTC. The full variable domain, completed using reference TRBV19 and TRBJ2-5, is DGGITQSPKYLFRKEGQNVTLSCEQNLNHDAMYWYRQDPGQGLRLIYYSQIVNDFQKGDIAEGYSVSREKKESFPLTVTSAQKNPTAFYLCASSRDRQGVGETQYFGPGTRLLVL.

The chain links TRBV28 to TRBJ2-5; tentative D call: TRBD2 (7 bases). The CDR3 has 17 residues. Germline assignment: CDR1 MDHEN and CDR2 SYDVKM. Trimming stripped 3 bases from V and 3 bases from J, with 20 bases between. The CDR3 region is CASSFLAGGARKETQYF. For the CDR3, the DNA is TGTGCCAGCAGTTTTTTGGCTGGGGGGGCGCGGAAAGAGACCCAGTACTTC. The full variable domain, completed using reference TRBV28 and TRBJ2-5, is DVKVTQSSRYLVKRTGEKVFLECVQDMDHENMFWYRQDPGLGLRLIYFSYDVKMKEKGDIPEGYSVSREKKERFSLILESASTNQTSMYLCASSFLAGGARKETQYFGPGTRLLVL.

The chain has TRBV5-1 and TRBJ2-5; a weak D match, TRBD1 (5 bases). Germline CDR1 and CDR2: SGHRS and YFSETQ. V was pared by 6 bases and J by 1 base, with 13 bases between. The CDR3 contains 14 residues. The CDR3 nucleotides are TGCGCCAGCAAAATAGGGGTCAGCCAAGAGACCCAGTACTTC. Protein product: CASKIGVSQETQYF.

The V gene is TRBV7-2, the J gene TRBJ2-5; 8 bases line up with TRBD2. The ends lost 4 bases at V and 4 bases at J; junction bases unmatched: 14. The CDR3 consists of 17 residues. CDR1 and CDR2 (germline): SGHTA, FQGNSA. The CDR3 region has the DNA TGTGCCAGCAGCTCCTTTTCGACTAGCGCGGTGAGAGAGACCCAGTACTTC. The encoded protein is CASSSFSTSAVRETQYF.

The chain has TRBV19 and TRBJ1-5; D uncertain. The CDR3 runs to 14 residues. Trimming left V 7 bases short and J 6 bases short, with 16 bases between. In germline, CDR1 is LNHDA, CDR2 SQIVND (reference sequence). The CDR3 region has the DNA TGTGCCAGTACCTCAAGCGGGTCCAGTCAGCCCCAGCATTTT. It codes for CASTSSGSSQPQHF.

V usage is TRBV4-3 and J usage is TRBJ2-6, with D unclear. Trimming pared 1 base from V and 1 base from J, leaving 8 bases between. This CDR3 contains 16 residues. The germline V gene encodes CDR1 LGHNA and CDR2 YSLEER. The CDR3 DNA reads TGCGCCAGCAGCCAAGTGGCGGTTTCTGGGGCCAACGTCCTGACTTTC. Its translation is CASSQVAVSGANVLTF.

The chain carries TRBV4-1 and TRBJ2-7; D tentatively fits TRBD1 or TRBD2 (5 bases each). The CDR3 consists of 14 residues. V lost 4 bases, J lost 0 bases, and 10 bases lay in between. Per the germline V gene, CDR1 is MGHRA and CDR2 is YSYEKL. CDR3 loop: CASSPRDGSYEQYF. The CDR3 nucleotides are TGCGCCAGCAGCCCCCGGGACGGCTCCTACGAGCAGTACTTC.

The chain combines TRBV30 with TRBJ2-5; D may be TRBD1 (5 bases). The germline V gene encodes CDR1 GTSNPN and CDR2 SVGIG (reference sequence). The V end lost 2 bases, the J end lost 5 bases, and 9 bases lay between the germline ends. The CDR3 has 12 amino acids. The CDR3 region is CAWSSGPETQYF. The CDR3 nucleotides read TGTGCCTGGAGTTCAGGGCCGGAGACCCAGTACTTC. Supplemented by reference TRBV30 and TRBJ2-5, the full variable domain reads SQTIHQWPATLVQPVGSPLSLECTVEGTSNPNLYWYRQAAGRGLQLLFYSVGIGQISSEVPQNLSASRPQDRQFILSSKKLLLSDSGFYLCAWSSGPETQYFGPGTRLLVL.

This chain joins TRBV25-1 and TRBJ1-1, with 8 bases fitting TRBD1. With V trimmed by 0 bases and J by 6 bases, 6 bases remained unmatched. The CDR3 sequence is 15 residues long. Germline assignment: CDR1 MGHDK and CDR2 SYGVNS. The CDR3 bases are TGTGCCAGCAGTGAATATCAGGGGGCGCTGGCTGAAGCTTTCTTT. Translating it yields CASSEYQGALAEAFF.

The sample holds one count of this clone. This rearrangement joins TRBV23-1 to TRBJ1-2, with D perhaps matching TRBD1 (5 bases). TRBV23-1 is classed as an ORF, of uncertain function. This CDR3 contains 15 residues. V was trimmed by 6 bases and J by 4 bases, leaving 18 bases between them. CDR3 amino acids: CASSQGPTLFYGYTF. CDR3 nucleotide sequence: TGCGCCAGCAGCCAGGGCCCGACCCTATTCTATGGCTACACCTTC.

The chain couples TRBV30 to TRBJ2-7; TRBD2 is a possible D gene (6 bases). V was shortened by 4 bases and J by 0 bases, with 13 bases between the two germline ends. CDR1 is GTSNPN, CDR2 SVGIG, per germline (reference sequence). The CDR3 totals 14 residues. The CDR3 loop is CAWMVRGFSYEQYF. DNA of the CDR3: TGTGCCTGGATGGTCCGGGGGTTCTCCTACGAGCAGTACTTC.

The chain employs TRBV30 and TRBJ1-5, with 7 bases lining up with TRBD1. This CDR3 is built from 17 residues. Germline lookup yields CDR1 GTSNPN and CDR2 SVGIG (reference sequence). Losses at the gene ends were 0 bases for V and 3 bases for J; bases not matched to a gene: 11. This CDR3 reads CAWSVNPWGQTNQPQHF. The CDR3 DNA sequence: TGTGCCTGGAGTGTCAATCCGTGGGGACAGACCAATCAGCCCCAGCATTTT. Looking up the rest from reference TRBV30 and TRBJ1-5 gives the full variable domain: SQTIHQWPATLVQPVGSPLSLECTVEGTSNPNLYWYRQAAGRGLQLLFYSVGIGQISSEVPQNLSASRPQDRQFILSSKKLLLSDSGFYLCAWSVNPWGQTNQPQHFGDGTRLSIL.

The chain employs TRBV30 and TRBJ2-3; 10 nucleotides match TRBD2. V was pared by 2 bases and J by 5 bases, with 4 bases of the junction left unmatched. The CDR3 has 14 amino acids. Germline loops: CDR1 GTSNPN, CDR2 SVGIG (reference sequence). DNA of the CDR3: TGTGCCTGGAGTAGACTAGCGGGTAGAGATACGCAGTATTTT. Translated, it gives CAWSRLAGRDTQYF. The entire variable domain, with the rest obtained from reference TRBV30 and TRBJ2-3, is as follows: SQTIHQWPATLVQPVGSPLSLECTVEGTSNPNLYWYRQAAGRGLQLLFYSVGIGQISSEVPQNLSASRPQDRQFILSSKKLLLSDSGFYLCAWSRLAGRDTQYFGPGTRLTVL.

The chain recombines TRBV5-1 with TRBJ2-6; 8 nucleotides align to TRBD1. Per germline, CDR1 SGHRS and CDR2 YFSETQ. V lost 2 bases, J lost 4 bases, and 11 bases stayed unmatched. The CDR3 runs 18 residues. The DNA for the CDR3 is TGCGCCAGCAGCTTTGGTGGGACAGGCCCCTTGGGGGCCAACGTCCTGACTTTC. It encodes CASSFGGTGPLGANVLTF.

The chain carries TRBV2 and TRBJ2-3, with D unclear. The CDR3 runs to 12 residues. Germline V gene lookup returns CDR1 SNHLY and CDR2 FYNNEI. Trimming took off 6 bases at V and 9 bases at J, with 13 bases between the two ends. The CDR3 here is CASSLRGGTQYF. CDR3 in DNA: TGTGCCAGCAGCCTACGCGGTGGGACGCAGTATTTT.

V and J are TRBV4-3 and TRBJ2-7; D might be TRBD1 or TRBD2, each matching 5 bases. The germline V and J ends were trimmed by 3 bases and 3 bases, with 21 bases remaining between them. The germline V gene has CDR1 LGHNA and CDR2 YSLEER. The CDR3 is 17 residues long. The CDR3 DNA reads TGCGCCAGCAGCCACGGAACTGGGGGAAAGGGGTACTACGAGCAGTACTTC. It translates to CASSHGTGGKGYYEQYF.

As DNA, the CDR3 is TGTGCCTGGACTCCCACAGGGCGGCGGTACTATGGCTACACCTTC. Its protein product is CAWTPTGRRYYGYTF. The chain has TRBV30 and TRBJ1-2, with D perhaps matching TRBD1 (6 bases). Deletions cut 4 bases from V and 3 bases from J, with 18 bases between. This CDR3 spans 15 amino acids. The germline CDR1 and CDR2 sequences are GTSNPN and SVGIG (reference sequence).

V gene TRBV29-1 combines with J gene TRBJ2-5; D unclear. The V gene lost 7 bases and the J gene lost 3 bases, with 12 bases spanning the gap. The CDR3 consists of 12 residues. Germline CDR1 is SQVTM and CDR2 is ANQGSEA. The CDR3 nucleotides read TGCAGCGCAGAGGCGGTGAAAGAGACCCAGTACTTC. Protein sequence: CSAEAVKETQYF.